The 23 T cell receptor beta chains reported below all come from one sample, sequenced in a study of cytomegalovirus exposure and HLA in healthy donors. The primer mix had 60 Vbeta and 13 Jbeta primers. The method was immunoSEQ multiplex PCR; TCRdb's version includes in-frame clones alone and lacks a portion of them. Counted here are 95,000 to 150,000 clones, approximately 80% occurring once; the ten biggest clones make up roughly 4%. Sequencing used PBMCs. Receptors were obtained from a human donor in good health.

This clone was counted between two and nine times. The chain has TRBV5-6 and TRBJ2-2, with a possible D match to TRBD2 (5 bases). Germline loops: CDR1 SGHDT, CDR2 YYEEEE. The germline V and J ends were trimmed by 1 base and 4 bases, with 14 bases remaining between them. The CDR3 loop spans 16 amino acids. CDR3 loop: CASSLRVWELTGELFF. CDR3 bases: TGTGCCAGCAGCTTGAGGGTGTGGGAGCTCACCGGGGAGCTGTTTTTT.

The rearrangement uses TRBV6-1 and TRBJ2-7; TRBD2 agrees at 11 bases. This CDR3 spans 15 amino acids. V shed 7 bases, J shed 7 bases, and the junction held 12 bases outside the gene matches. CDR1 and CDR2 (germline): MNHNS, SASEGT. CDR3 sequence (DNA): TGTGCCAGCATCCAAACCGGGACTAGCGGTTTGGAGCAGTACTTC. Translating gives CASIQTGTSGLEQYF.

J is TRBJ2-5 and V is TRBV5-4, with a possible D match to TRBD2 (5 bases). The CDR3 totals 15 residues. Trimming cost V 0 bases and J 5 bases, with 14 bases left between them. CDR1 is SGHNT and CDR2 is YYREEE in the germline V gene (reference sequence). The CDR3 protein is CASSLAVGEGETQYF. The CDR3 coding sequence is TGTGCCAGCAGCTTGGCAGTGGGAGAGGGCGAGACCCAGTACTTC.

This chain joins TRBV30 and TRBJ1-2; a possible D gene is TRBD1 (5 bases). This CDR3 region has 13 residues. Germline lookup yields CDR1 GTSNPN and CDR2 SVGIG (reference sequence). V was shortened by 0 bases and J by 4 bases, with 9 bases between the two germline ends. The CDR3 region is CAWSVAGLYGYTF. The CDR3 DNA sequence: TGTGCCTGGAGTGTAGCGGGACTCTATGGCTACACCTTC.

The chain has TRBV6-1 and TRBJ1-2; tentative D call: TRBD1 (5 bases). The V end was cut by 8 bases, the J end by 3 bases, with 10 bases between. This CDR3 comprises 12 residues. The germline CDR1 and CDR2 sequences are MNHNS and SASEGT. For the CDR3, the DNA is TGTGCCAGCGATACCAGGGACTATGGCTACACCTTC. Protein product: CASDTRDYGYTF.

The chain uses TRBV4-1 and TRBJ2-5; D possibly corresponds to TRBD2 (5 bases). The CDR3 totals 12 residues. Per germline, CDR1 MGHRA and CDR2 YSYEKL. V shed 4 bases and J shed 5 bases, with 8 bases lying between them. CDR3 nucleotides: TGCGCCAGCAGCCTGAGAGGGGAGACCCAGTACTTC. Its translation: CASSLRGETQYF.

The chain carries TRBV28 and TRBJ1-1, with TRBD1 matching 7 bases. The J segment lost 4 bases and the V segment lost 6 bases, leaving 8 bases of the junction unmatched. Germline values: CDR1 MDHEN, CDR2 SYDVKM. CDR3 length: 14 amino acids. The CDR3 coding sequence is TGTGCCAGCAGCGAAAGGGGGCGTCCCACTGAAGCTTTCTTT. This translates into CASSERGRPTEAFF.

This chain connects TRBV5-1 to TRBJ2-3; 16 positions agree with TRBD2. The CDR3 runs 16 residues. Looked up from germline, CDR1 is SGHRS and CDR2 is YFSETQ. Germline trimming cut 3 bases from V and 3 bases from J; bases unmatched to any gene: 1. The CDR3 loop is CASSSGLAGGTDTQYF. In DNA form, the CDR3 reads TGCGCCAGCAGCTCGGGACTAGCGGGAGGGACAGATACGCAGTATTTT.

Only a few counts were recorded for this clone. CDR3 bases: TGTGCCACCCATGGGACAGGGATTGTGTTAGCCGGAAACACCATATATTTT. It yields the protein CATHGTGIVLAGNTIYF. The J gene is TRBJ1-3, the V gene TRBV19; TRBD1 agrees at 9 bases. The CDR3 consists of 17 residues. Germline V gene lookup returns CDR1 LNHDA and CDR2 SQIVND (reference sequence). V was pared by 10 bases and J by 4 bases, with 17 bases of the junction left unmatched.

This clone was recorded a few times. The chain is built from TRBV11-2 and TRBJ2-5; D may be TRBD2 (5 bases). The V end lost 5 bases, the J end lost 2 bases, and 12 bases lay between the germline ends. Germline-derived CDR1 and CDR2 are SGHAT and FQNNGV. The CDR3 extends over 14 amino acids. CDR3 sequence: CASSTTTGQETQYF. In nucleotides, the CDR3 is TGTGCCAGCAGCACCACGACGGGGCAAGAGACCCAGTACTTC.

V gene TRBV5-1 combines with J gene TRBJ1-4; D may be TRBD1 (6 bases). Germline-derived CDR1 and CDR2 are SGHRS and YFSETQ. The CDR3 has 14 amino acids. V lost 1 base, J lost 7 bases, and 11 bases lay in between. The CDR3 sequence is CASSLTGSSEKLFF. DNA for the CDR3: TGCGCCAGCAGCTTGACAGGGTCTAGTGAAAAACTGTTTTTT.

The gene calls are TRBV15 and TRBJ1-4, with a weak D call TRBD1 (5 bases). The CDR3 contains 15 residues. Germline CDR1 and CDR2: LNHNV and YYDKDF (reference sequence). Trimming shortened V by 8 bases and J by 7 bases, and 20 bases separated the two germline ends. The CDR3 spells CATRRNRLTSEKLFF. Written as DNA, the CDR3 is TGTGCCACCCGAAGGAACAGGCTGACTTCTGAAAAACTGTTTTTT.

This rearrangement joins TRBV27 to TRBJ2-3; D unresolved. Germline lookup yields CDR1 MNHEY and CDR2 SMNVEV (reference sequence). V lost 8 bases and J 5 bases, leaving 5 bases between the germline ends. This CDR3 comprises 10 residues. The CDR3 bases are TGTGCCAGCCGCGGAGATACGCAGTATTTT. This gives the protein CASRGDTQYF.

The gene calls are TRBV29-1 and TRBJ2-7; TRBD2 matches 13 bases. Germline lookup yields CDR1 SQVTM and CDR2 ANQGSEA. The V and J ends lost 6 bases and 3 bases, in that order; junction bases with no gene match: 14. The CDR3 has 17 amino acids. Here the CDR3 DNA reads TGCAGCGTGGTTGGGGCGGAGTGGACTAGCGGGGGCTACGAGCAGTACTTC. Translated: CSVVGAEWTSGGYEQYF.

This clone was picked up a small number of times. The rearrangement links TRBV10-3 to TRBJ2-3; the match to TRBD2 covers 10 bases. With 9 bases clipped from V and 4 bases from J, the junction kept 7 bases outside the gene matches. In germline, CDR1 is ENHRY, CDR2 SYGVKD. The length of the CDR3 is 14 residues. CDR3 protein: CAIRAGGPADTQYF. DNA of the CDR3: TGTGCCATTCGAGCGGGAGGGCCTGCAGATACGCAGTATTTT.

This clone appeared a few times. The rearrangement uses TRBV5-1 and TRBJ1-4, with 11 bases aligning to TRBD1. This CDR3 region has 15 residues. Germline CDR1 is SGHRS and CDR2 is YFSETQ. V gave up 4 bases and J gave up 8 bases; unmatched junction bases: 7. CDR3 sequence (DNA): TGCGCCAGCAGCCCGGCGGGACAGGGGGACGAAAAACTGTTTTTT. Protein product: CASSPAGQGDEKLFF.

This chain's CDR3 is CASSYGGMTLIQSLFF. The CDR3 DNA reads as TGTGCCAGCAGTTACGGCGGGATGACCCTCATCCAGTCATTGTTCTTC. J is TRBJ2-1 and V is TRBV6-6, with a weak D call TRBD2 (6 bases). The CDR3 consists of 16 residues. Germline assignment: CDR1 MNHNY and CDR2 SVGAGI (reference sequence). Trimming left V 2 bases short and J 15 bases short, with 26 bases between.

This clone was detected only once. The rearrangement links TRBV2 to TRBJ2-1; tentative D call: TRBD2 (5 bases). V was trimmed by 8 bases and J by 4 bases, leaving 12 bases between them. CDR1 is SNHLY, CDR2 FYNNEI, per germline. This CDR3 contains 13 residues. The CDR3, as DNA: TGTGCCAGCGGAGATCCGGGATACAATGAGCAGTTCTTC. The encoded protein is CASGDPGYNEQFF.

This clone was counted a single time. V is TRBV10-3 and J is TRBJ2-6, with unresolved D. Trimming took off 3 bases at V and 0 bases at J, with 3 bases between the two ends. The CDR3 has 14 amino acids. Per germline, CDR1 ENHRY and CDR2 SYGVKD. CDR3 nucleotide sequence: TGTGCCATCAGTGATTACTCTGGGGCCAACGTCCTGACTTTC. Its protein is CAISDYSGANVLTF.

The CDR3 loop is CASSFSSGRNQETQYF. CDR3 in DNA: TGTGCCAGCAGCTTCTCTAGCGGGAGAAACCAAGAGACCCAGTACTTC. The chain links TRBV5-4 to TRBJ2-5; 10 positions agree with TRBD2. Per germline, CDR1 SGHNT and CDR2 YYREEE (reference sequence). After removal of 2 bases from V and 0 bases from J, the junction contained 4 bases not matched to a gene. The CDR3 loop spans 16 amino acids.

This chain links TRBV6-5 with TRBJ2-7; perhaps TRBD1 as D (5 bases). The V gene lost 0 bases and the J gene lost 4 bases, with 10 bases spanning the gap. The CDR3 has 14 residues. CDR1 is MNHEY and CDR2 is SVGAGI in the germline V gene. The CDR3 region has the DNA TGTGCCAGCAGTTACTCGTCAGGGTGGTACGAGCAGTACTTC. As protein: CASSYSSGWYEQYF.

This chain connects TRBV27 to TRBJ2-2, with TRBD2 as a possible D gene (6 bases). The germline V and J ends were trimmed by 3 bases and 0 bases, with 14 bases remaining between them. This CDR3 has 17 amino acids. Germline V gives CDR1 MNHEY, CDR2 SMNVEV (reference sequence). The CDR3 DNA reads TGTGCCAGCAGTTTCTTACTAGCATTTACGAACACCGGGGAGCTGTTTTTT. This codes for CASSFLLAFTNTGELFF.

The genes are TRBV7-6 and TRBJ2-5, with no clear D. The V gene lost 5 bases and the J gene lost 4 bases, with 14 bases spanning the gap. Germline V CDR1 and CDR2: SGHVS, FNYEAQ. The CDR3 is 14 amino acids. CDR3 DNA sequence: TGTGCCAGCAGCACCTTGACTGGCGGAGAGACCCAGTACTTC. This translates into CASSTLTGGETQYF.